These 15 T cell receptor beta chains came from one sample sequenced in a study of T cells in Graves' hyperthyroidism and ophthalmopathy. From RNA transcripts, TCR beta CDR3 regions were amplified. TCR CDR3 regions were first amplified by RT-PCR with HTBI primers. Using its own MiXCR run on the multiplex PCR reads, TCRdb lists one record per CDR3 protein. The sample holds a few hundred thousand distinct CDR3 sequences, 35% to 55% seen once. Sequenced input: peripheral blood or thyroid tissue (not recorded which). All receptors come from an adult woman with Graves' disease, either hyperthyroidism or ophthalmopathy (not recorded which).

The CDR3 DNA sequence: TGTGCCAGCAATACAGGGGGCATGACAAACAATCAGCCCCAGCATTTT. Its protein product is CASNTGGMTNNQPQHF. The V and J genes are TRBV2 and TRBJ1-5; 9 nucleotides match TRBD1. Trimming at V came to 7 bases and at J to 3 bases, leaving 10 bases not matched to a gene. The CDR3 has 16 amino acids. Looked up from germline, CDR1 is SNHLY and CDR2 is FYNNEI.

V is TRBV7-6 and J is TRBJ2-6; no firm D call. The CDR3 has 19 residues. Germline V gene lookup returns CDR1 SGHVS and CDR2 FNYEAQ. V lost 5 bases and J lost 0, with 20 bases in between. The DNA for the CDR3 is TGTGCCAGCAGCCTCTGGTTGGCGTCTGCAGTCTCTGGGGCCAACGTCCTGACTTTC. It is translated as CASSLWLASAVSGANVLTF.

The J gene is TRBJ1-1, the V gene TRBV25-1; D perhaps matches TRBD1 (6 bases). This CDR3 is built from 12 residues. With 6 bases removed from V and 11 bases from J, the gap between germline ends came to 16 bases. CDR1 MGHDK and CDR2 SYGVNS come from the germline V gene. This CDR3 reads CASSPGVTVAFF. The CDR3 region has the DNA TGTGCCAGCAGCCCAGGGGTCACGGTTGCTTTCTTT.

The chain couples TRBV28 to TRBJ2-5; D remains ambiguous. Between the trimmed V and J ends, which lost 6 bases and 0 bases, there was a span of 14 bases. The germline gives CDR1 MDHEN, CDR2 SYDVKM. This CDR3 is built from 15 residues. In DNA, the CDR3 is TGTGCCAGCAGCTTCGGACGGCCCTACCAAGAGACCCAGTACTTC. Translated: CASSFGRPYQETQYF.

The V gene is TRBV2, the J gene TRBJ2-1; TRBD2 agrees at 9 bases. Germline V gives CDR1 SNHLY, CDR2 FYNNEI. V shed 6 bases, J shed 6 bases, and the junction held 12 bases outside the gene matches. The CDR3 is made up of 16 amino acids. This chain's CDR3 is CASRPIKAGGGNEQFF. The CDR3 bases are TGTGCCAGCAGACCAATCAAAGCGGGAGGTGGCAATGAGCAGTTCTTC.

This sequence joins TRBV5-4 and TRBJ1-2; no reliable D call. V lost 7 bases and J 10 bases, leaving 17 bases between the germline ends. This CDR3 region has 12 residues. Germline V gene lookup returns CDR1 SGHNT and CDR2 YYREEE (reference sequence). CDR3: CASGVAGYDYTF. CDR3 in DNA: TGTGCCAGCGGGGTAGCGGGCTACGACTACACCTTC.

This clonotype was counted between two and nine times. One end of the junction fails to match germline, which may point to a read error. The chain carries TRBV10-3 and TRBJ2-5, with 10 bases matching TRBD1. The CDR3 length is 13 residues. CDR1 ENHRY and CDR2 SYGVKD come from the germline V gene. CDR3 sequence reads: CAISEDRGLAKFF. For the CDR3, the DNA is TGTGCCATCAGTGAAGACAGGGGGCTAGCCAAGTTCTTC.

V gene TRBV14 combines with J gene TRBJ2-2, with TRBD2 identical over 11 bases. Germline V gene data show CDR1 as SGHDN and CDR2 as FVKESK. V lost 0 bases and J lost 6; bases outside the gene matches: 0. The CDR3 loop spans 15 amino acids. CDR3 residues: CASSQETSGAGELFF. DNA of the CDR3: TGTGCCAGCAGCCAAGAGACTAGCGGGGCCGGGGAGCTGTTTTTT.

This clonotype appeared once. This chain links TRBV20-1 with TRBJ2-5, with D uncertain. The CDR3 spans 9 residues. Trimming removed 4 bases from V and 9 bases from J, with 6 bases in between. CDR1 and CDR2 (germline): DFQATT, SNEGSKA (reference sequence). The CDR3 bases are TGCAGTGCTATCAATCCCCAGTACTTC. This codes for CSAINPQYF.

The chain is built from TRBV11-2 and TRBJ2-7; D may be TRBD2 (5 bases). The V gene's germline CDR1 is SGHAT and CDR2 FQNNGV. The CDR3 is 15 amino acids. V was clipped by 1 base and J by 7 bases, with 17 bases between them. The CDR3 DNA follows: TGTGCCAGCAGCTTAGGCGGAGGACTTACGGGGGAGCAGTACTTC. Translating gives CASSLGGGLTGEQYF.

This clonotype was seen at least ten times. V and J are TRBV7-3 and TRBJ2-7; 8 bases fit TRBD1. The germline CDR1 and CDR2 sequences are SGHTA and FQGTGA. This CDR3 has 15 residues. The trim removed 3 bases at V and 3 bases at J, leaving 7 bases unmatched. For the CDR3, the DNA is TGTGCCAGCAGCTTCACAGGGGGTTCGGGCTACGAGCAGTACTTC. Translating it yields CASSFTGGSGYEQYF.

This clonotype was seen repeatedly, ten times or more. This rearrangement joins TRBV6-4 to TRBJ1-3; tentative D call: TRBD1 (5 bases). The V end lost 5 bases, the J end lost 0 bases, and 11 bases lay between the germline ends. The germline V gene has CDR1 MRHNA and CDR2 SNTAGT. This CDR3 contains 15 residues. CDR3 region: CASSPDSSSGNTIYF. The CDR3 region has the DNA TGTGCCAGCAGTCCCGACAGCAGCTCTGGAAACACCATATATTTT.

V gene TRBV15 combines with J gene TRBJ1-5; D is unclear. CDR1 is LNHNV, CDR2 YYDKDF, per germline (reference sequence). Trimming pared 1 base from V and 5 bases from J, leaving 9 bases between. The CDR3 contains 14 residues. CDR3 bases: TGTGCCACCAGCAGAGGGCTGCTGGATCAGCCCCAGCATTTT. Protein product: CATSRGLLDQPQHF.

The V call is TRBV19, the J call TRBJ2-7, with D perhaps matching TRBD1 (5 bases). V was pared by 3 bases and J by 7 bases, with 16 bases between. There are 14 residues in the CDR3. CDR1 is LNHDA and CDR2 is SQIVND in the germline V gene (reference sequence). The CDR3 sequence: CASSMTYDQGEQYF. The CDR3 DNA reads as TGTGCCAGTAGTATGACTTATGACCAGGGAGAGCAGTACTTC. The full variable domain, with the rest looked up from reference TRBV19 and TRBJ2-7, is DGGITQSPKYLFRKEGQNVTLSCEQNLNHDAMYWYRQDPGQGLRLIYYSQIVNDFQKGDIAEGYSVSREKKESFPLTVTSAQKNPTAFYLCASSMTYDQGEQYFGPGTRLTVT.

This clonotype showed up many times. The CDR3 loop reads CSAADGHTEAFF. CDR3 sequence (DNA): TGCAGTGCCGCAGACGGCCACACTGAAGCTTTCTTT. The chain has TRBV20-1 and TRBJ1-1, with D unclear. The CDR3 has 12 residues. V was pared by 6 bases and J by 3 bases, with 11 bases between. Germline assignment: CDR1 DFQATT and CDR2 SNEGSKA (reference sequence).